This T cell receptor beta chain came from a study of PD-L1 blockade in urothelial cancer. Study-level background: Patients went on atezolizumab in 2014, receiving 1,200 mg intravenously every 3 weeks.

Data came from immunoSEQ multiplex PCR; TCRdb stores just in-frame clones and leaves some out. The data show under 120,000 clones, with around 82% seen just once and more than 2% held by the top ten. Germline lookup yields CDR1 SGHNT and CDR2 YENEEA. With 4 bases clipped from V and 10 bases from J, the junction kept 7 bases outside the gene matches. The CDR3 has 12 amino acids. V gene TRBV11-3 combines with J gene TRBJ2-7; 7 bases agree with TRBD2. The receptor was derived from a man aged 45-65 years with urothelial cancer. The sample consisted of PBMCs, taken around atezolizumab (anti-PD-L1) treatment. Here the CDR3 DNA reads TGTGCCAGCAGCTCATGGGAGGGAGATCAGTACTTC. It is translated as CASSSWEGDQYF.